Listed below are T cell receptor beta chains from one sample, sequenced in a study of blood T cell repertoires in COVID-19. Only in-frame clones appear in the TCRdb table, and some are missing; sequencing was by immunoSEQ multiplex PCR. The sample has 200,000 to 250,000 clones; approximately 84% are singletons. Sequenced input: peripheral blood. Receptors were obtained from a man over 45 who had recovered from COVID-19. The conserved cysteine and the conserved F or W are not part of the CDR3 here. Each record gives: J gene, V gene, CDR3 protein.

>TRBJ1-2|TRBV28
ASTGGGLSYGYT
>TRBJ2-7|TRBV14
ASSIGGRGAYEQY
>TRBJ2-3|TRBV6-5
ASRMSGSTDTQY
>TRBJ2-7|TRBV4-1
ASSQEPGGAYEQY
>TRBJ2-3|TRBV6-5
ASNLGQGVSSTQY
>TRBJ2-7|TRBV28
ASSLWGQGEHEQY
>TRBJ2-3|TRBV18
ASSPWTASTDTQY
>TRBJ2-1|TRBV1
TSSQEEGRRAAYNEQF
>TRBJ2-3|TRBV18
ASSPTGGGTDTQY
>TRBJ2-1|TRBV4-2
ASSHPRESYNEQF
>TRBJ1-5|TRBV21-1
ASSKGTSDQPQH
>TRBJ1-1|TRBV7-9
ASSPRGEGVNTEAF
>TRBJ2-2|TRBV28
ASSSRNLAGVVTGELF
>TRBJ2-3|TRBV7-2
ASRREELVSTDTQY
>TRBJ2-1|TRBV7-6
ASSLGADRLGGSVNEQF
>TRBJ2-7|TRBV5-1
ASSLVLADPYEQY
>TRBJ2-5|TRBV7-6
ASSLGELAGVETQY
>TRBJ2-5|TRBV2
ASSERLAGETQY
>TRBJ1-5|TRBV7-9
ASSFGGQYNQPQH
>TRBJ1-6|TRBV27
ASSREGFLSPLH
>TRBJ2-1|TRBV28
ASRAGGNEQF
>TRBJ2-7|TRBV2
ASRFSPLRFSYEQY
>TRBJ2-5|TRBV5-4
ASSYRTGQETQY
>TRBJ2-1|TRBV24-1
ATSDSPFRGYNEQF
>TRBJ2-7|TRBV10-3
AISRQGSTYEQY
>TRBJ2-7|TRBV5-1
ASSTGDPYEQY
>TRBJ2-1|TRBV4-2
ASSRRLAGTDEQF
>TRBJ2-5|TRBV2
ASSSTGTGKETQY
>TRBJ2-7|TRBV5-1
ASSLGWTSGSYEQY
>TRBJ2-5|TRBV28
ASSFVLGAETQY
>TRBJ2-2|TRBV10-1
ASSDPIPGLAGVNTGELF
>TRBJ2-5|TRBV29-1
SEKAGIETQY